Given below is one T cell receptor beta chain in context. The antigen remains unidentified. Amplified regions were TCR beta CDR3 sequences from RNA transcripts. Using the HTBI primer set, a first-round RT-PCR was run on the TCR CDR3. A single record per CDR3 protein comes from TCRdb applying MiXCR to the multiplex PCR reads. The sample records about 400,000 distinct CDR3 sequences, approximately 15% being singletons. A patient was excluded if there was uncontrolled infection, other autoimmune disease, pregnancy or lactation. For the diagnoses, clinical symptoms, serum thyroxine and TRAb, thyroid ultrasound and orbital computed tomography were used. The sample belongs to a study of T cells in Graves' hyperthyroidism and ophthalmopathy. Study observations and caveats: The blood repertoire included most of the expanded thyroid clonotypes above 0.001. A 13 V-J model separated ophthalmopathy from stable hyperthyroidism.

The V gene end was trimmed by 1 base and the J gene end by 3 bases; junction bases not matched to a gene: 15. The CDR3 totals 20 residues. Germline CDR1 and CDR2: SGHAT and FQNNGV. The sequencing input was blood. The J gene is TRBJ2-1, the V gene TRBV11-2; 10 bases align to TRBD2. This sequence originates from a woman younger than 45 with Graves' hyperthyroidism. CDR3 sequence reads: CASSLGRLAGEVRNYNEQFF. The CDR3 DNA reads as TGTGCCAGCAGCTTAGGGAGGCTAGCGGGAGAGGTTAGAAACTACAATGAGCAGTTCTTC.